The T cell receptor beta chain under discussion was sequenced for a study of prognosis after radiotherapy for stage I lung cancer. Overall study: All of the enrolled patients had stage I non-small cell lung cancer, and they joined between April 2018 and 2019. Of the enrolled patients, fourteen had newly diagnosed primary stage I lung tumors, while five had oligometastatic NSCLC following surgical resection of the primary tumor. Every lung cancer patient of the non-small cell type was deemed medically inoperable.

Two-round multiplex PCR on genomic DNA was the method by which TCR beta CDR3 was amplified. TRBV and TRBJ genes each had their own specific primers in first-round PCR. TCRdb analysed the multiplex PCR reads with MiXCR anew, one entry per CDR3 protein. The table lists more than 9,000 distinct CDR3 sequences, roughly 50% of them singletons, with 7% in the top ten. This clonotype was obtained from a donor of 50 years or more with non-small cell lung cancer. The sequencing used PBMCs, collected before or after stereotactic body radiation therapy (not recorded which).

CDR3 bases: TGTGCCAGCAGCTTTTGGGAATACGAGCAGTACTTC. Amino acid sequence: CASSFWEYEQYF. The gene calls are TRBV11-2 and TRBJ2-7; D gene uncertain. CDR1 and CDR2 (germline): SGHAT, FQNNGV. The CDR3 contains 12 residues. Trimming removed 3 bases from V and 4 bases from J, with 7 bases in between. Supplemented by reference TRBV11-2 and TRBJ2-7, the full variable domain reads EAGVAQSPRYKIIEKRQSVAFWCNPISGHATLYWYQQILGQGPKLLIQFQNNGVVDDSQLPKDRFSAERLKGVDSTLKIQPAKLEDSAVYLCASSFWEYEQYFGPGTRLTVT.